This TCR beta chain was identified during a study of blood T cell repertoires in COVID-19. CDR3 size: 16 residues. Germline assignment: CDR1 SGHTA and CDR2 FQGNSA. V lost 5 bases, J lost 4 bases, and 7 bases stayed unmatched. Original methodology: From reference gene primer amplification, estimates of nucleated cell counts were derived. Libraries were prepared by immunoSEQ multiplex PCR; TCRdb keeps only in-frame clonotypes and omits some of them. That table gives V, J and clone size, and the DNA gave D and trimming. The sample includes roughly 150,000 clones, about 92% of them seen just once. The chain uses TRBV7-2 and TRBJ2-1, with 11 nucleotides matching TRBD2. Material for sequencing was peripheral blood. This clonotype was obtained from a man in his sixties with active or convalescent COVID-19. Written as DNA, the CDR3 is TGTGCCAGCAGCCTTCTAGCGGGAGGAACATACAATGAGCAGTTCTTC. Translation: CASSLLAGGTYNEQFF.